These 29 T cell receptor beta chains share one sample of origin, sequenced in a study of CD8 T cells in Susac syndrome. Random-hexamer reverse transcription was applied to roughly 0.5 to 1 ug RNA. TCRdb independently ran MiXCR on the immunoSEQ multiplex PCR reads; one entry per CDR3 protein. This table has 250,000 to 300,000 distinct CDR3 sequences, around 84% appearing once. The sequenced sample consisted of CD8+ T cells from PBMCs. All receptors derive from a human donor with multiple sclerosis.

The CDR3: CASSAQGGAGGYTF. The CDR3 bases are TGTGCCAGCAGCGCCCAGGGAGGGGCTGGCGGCTACACCTTC. This chain links TRBV9 with TRBJ1-2; D might be TRBD1 (5 bases). The CDR3 contains 14 residues. The V gene lost 3 bases and the J gene lost 8 bases, with 17 bases spanning the gap. In germline, CDR1 is SGDLS, CDR2 YYNGEE.

V is TRBV7-9 and J is TRBJ1-4, with no clear D. Trimming shortened V by 5 bases and J by 0 bases, and 7 bases separated the two germline ends. The germline V gene encodes CDR1 SEHNR and CDR2 FQNEAQ (reference sequence). The CDR3 has 14 amino acids. The DNA for the CDR3 is TGTGCCAGCAGCCGTTTTGCAACTAATGAAAAACTGTTTTTT. Its translation: CASSRFATNEKLFF.

This clonotype was observed a single time. The rearrangement joins TRBV6-1 to TRBJ2-1; D not resolved. The germline V gene encodes CDR1 MNHNS and CDR2 SASEGT. Trimming pared 4 bases from V and 9 bases from J, leaving 22 bases between. The CDR3 has 16 amino acids. The CDR3 sequence is CASSVWKTRPVVEQFF. The DNA for the CDR3 is TGTGCCAGCAGTGTATGGAAAACCCGCCCCGTTGTTGAGCAGTTCTTC.

In DNA, the CDR3 is TGCGCCAGTCAGGCGAGAGGGTCGAACACTGAAGCTTTCTTT. Translation gives CASQARGSNTEAFF. The chain employs TRBV5-1 and TRBJ1-1, with unresolved D. Trimming pared 8 bases from V and 1 base from J, leaving 15 bases between. The CDR3 extends over 14 amino acids. CDR1 is SGHRS, CDR2 YFSETQ, per germline.

This chain joins TRBV29-1 and TRBJ2-1, with 9 bases identical to TRBD1. Trimming took 4 bases from V and 3 from J; bases not matched to a gene: 7. Germline lookup yields CDR1 SQVTM and CDR2 ANQGSEA. This CDR3 is 15 amino acids long. CDR3 residues: CSVAKGDRVYNEQFF. CDR3 DNA sequence: TGCAGCGTTGCAAAGGGGGACAGGGTCTACAATGAGCAGTTCTTC.

The V gene is TRBV3-1, the J gene TRBJ2-1, with unresolved D. The CDR3 extends over 14 amino acids. Germline lookup yields CDR1 LGHDT and CDR2 YNNKEL (reference sequence). Trimming stripped 5 bases from V and 8 bases from J, with 16 bases between. The chain's CDR3 is CASSAFIAADEQFF. The DNA for the CDR3 is TGTGCCAGCAGCGCCTTCATAGCTGCGGATGAGCAGTTCTTC.

V is TRBV27 and J is TRBJ2-1; 8 bases are a match to TRBD2. Trimming cost V 6 bases and J 1 base; bases outside gene matches: 11. The CDR3 is 17 amino acids. Looked up from germline, CDR1 is MNHEY and CDR2 is SMNVEV (reference sequence). CDR3 protein: CASSDPGGTLSYNEQFF. DNA of the CDR3: TGTGCCAGCAGCGACCCGGGGGGGACATTATCCTACAATGAGCAGTTCTTC.

This clonotype appeared many times. The chain combines TRBV11-2 with TRBJ2-3, with D unresolved. Trimming removed 2 bases at V and 3 bases at J, with 0 bases between. Germline V CDR1 and CDR2: SGHAT, FQNNGV. This CDR3 has 11 residues. Written as DNA, the CDR3 is TGTGCCAGCAGCTTAACAGATACGCAGTATTTT. Amino acid sequence: CASSLTDTQYF.

The chain joins TRBV5-6 to TRBJ2-7; possible D gene TRBD2, 6 bases. In germline, CDR1 is SGHDT, CDR2 YYEEEE. V lost 0 bases and J 7 bases, leaving 8 bases between the germline ends. This CDR3 contains 12 residues. DNA for the CDR3: TGTGCCAGCAGCTTGGGGGCGGGGGAGCAGTACTTC. As protein: CASSLGAGEQYF. The full variable domain, rest sourced from reference TRBV5-6 and TRBJ2-7, is DAGVTQSPTHLIKTRGQQVTLRCSPKSGHDTVSWYQQALGQGPQFIFQYYEEEERQRGNFPDRFSGHQFPNYSSELNVNALLLGDSALYLCASSLGAGEQYFGPGTRLTVT.

The rearrangement links TRBV24-1 to TRBJ2-1; D might be TRBD2 (6 bases). Trimming took 3 bases from V and 7 from J, leaving 15 bases between them. Germline CDR1 reads KGHDR; CDR2 reads SFDVKD. The CDR3 covers 15 residues. The CDR3 here is CATSDLPTRNNEQFF. DNA of the CDR3: TGTGCCACCAGTGATCTTCCGACTAGAAATAATGAGCAGTTCTTC.

The chain uses TRBV13 and TRBJ2-1; no clear D gene. CDR1 and CDR2 from the germline V gene are PRHDT and FYEKMQ (reference sequence). Trimming took off 8 bases at V and 0 bases at J, with 11 bases between the two ends. This CDR3 is built from 14 residues. CDR3 DNA: TGTGCCAGCCTCAGGAGAGGCTCCTACAATGAGCAGTTCTTC. Protein sequence: CASLRRGSYNEQFF.

The chain carries TRBV3-1 and TRBJ2-7; D uncertain. Trimming stripped 0 bases from V and 2 bases from J, with 5 bases between. This CDR3 has 13 residues. Germline V gene data show CDR1 as LGHDT and CDR2 as YNNKEL (reference sequence). Here the CDR3 reads CASSQERPYEQYF. CDR3 sequence (DNA): TGTGCCAGCAGCCAAGAACGCCCCTACGAGCAGTACTTC.

The rearrangement links TRBV2 to TRBJ1-4, with 7 bases that match TRBD1. The CDR3 spans 11 residues. Germline V gene lookup returns CDR1 SNHLY and CDR2 FYNNEI. CDR3 nucleotide sequence: TGTGCAAGGAGGGACAGTGAAAAACTGTTTTTT. It is translated as CARRDSEKLFF.

The CDR3 sequence is CASSLGELYNSPLHF. In nucleotides, the CDR3 is TGTGCCAGCAGCTTGGGGGAGCTTTATAATTCACCCCTCCACTTT. The chain recombines TRBV5-4 with TRBJ1-6; no firm D call. There are 15 residues in the CDR3. Trimming shortened V by 0 bases and J by 4 bases, and 8 bases separated the two germline ends. Germline values: CDR1 SGHNT, CDR2 YYREEE (reference sequence).

This clonotype was found a few times. The V gene is TRBV28, the J gene TRBJ2-7, with 10 nucleotides matching TRBD1. The V gene's germline CDR1 is MDHEN and CDR2 SYDVKM. J lost 6 bases, V lost 5 bases, and 13 bases had no gene match. The CDR3 covers 16 residues. The CDR3, as DNA: TGTGCCAGCAGTACCTCGGGACAGGGGTTATTGGGCGAGCAGTACTTC. Its translation is CASSTSGQGLLGEQYF.

The chain has TRBV27 and TRBJ1-2; 8 bases fit TRBD1. Germline loops: CDR1 MNHEY, CDR2 SMNVEV (reference sequence). The CDR3 has 16 amino acids. Germline trimming cut 1 base from V and 4 bases from J; bases unmatched to any gene: 8. CDR3 amino acids: CASSLYTTGAGYGYTF. The CDR3 DNA follows: TGTGCCAGCAGTTTATATACGACAGGGGCCGGCTATGGCTACACCTTC.

This clonotype turned up a few times. The chain uses TRBV7-6 and TRBJ2-1; 9 bases are shared with TRBD2. The CDR3 spans 14 residues. V lost 6 bases to trimming and J lost 7 bases; unmatched junction nucleotides: 7. Germline lookup yields CDR1 SGHVS and CDR2 FNYEAQ. CDR3 region: CASSLSGSGNEQFF. Here the CDR3 DNA reads TGTGCCAGCAGTCTTAGCGGGAGCGGTAATGAGCAGTTCTTC.

The chain joins TRBV27 to TRBJ2-3; D gene uncertain. Trimming took 5 bases from V and 0 from J, leaving 12 bases between them. The length of the CDR3 is 15 residues. CDR1 and CDR2 from the germline V gene are MNHEY and SMNVEV (reference sequence). The CDR3 nucleotides read TGTGCCAGCAGTCCCGGTGAGCCGAGCACAGATACGCAGTATTTT. This gives the protein CASSPGEPSTDTQYF.

The chain links TRBV4-1 to TRBJ1-1; TRBD1 aligns across 7 bases. Germline V gene sequence: CDR1 MGHRA, CDR2 YSYEKL. V dropped 5 bases and J dropped 3; count of bases not matched to a gene: 6. The CDR3 is 14 residues long. Here the CDR3 DNA reads TGCGCCAGCAGCGTCCGCAGGGGGGACACTGAAGCTTTCTTT. Amino acid sequence: CASSVRRGDTEAFF.

This chain joins TRBV27 and TRBJ1-4, with 8 positions matching TRBD1. V gave up 1 base and J gave up 8 bases; unmatched junction bases: 15. Per germline, CDR1 MNHEY and CDR2 SMNVEV (reference sequence). CDR3 size: 18 residues. The CDR3 loop reads CASSLYPPRDRRGEKLFF. The CDR3 coding sequence is TGTGCCAGCAGTTTATATCCCCCCAGGGACAGGAGAGGAGAAAAACTGTTTTTT. The variable domain in full, with the rest retrieved from reference TRBV27 and TRBJ1-4, is EAQVTQNPRYLITVTGKKLTVTCSQNMNHEYMSWYRQDPGLGLRQIYYSMNVEVTDKGDVPEGYKVSRKEKRNFPLILESPSPNQTSLYFCASSLYPPRDRRGEKLFFGSGTQLSVL.

J is TRBJ2-3 and V is TRBV15; tentatively, D is TRBD2 (5 bases). V lost 3 bases and J 2 bases, leaving 15 bases between the germline ends. This CDR3 contains 16 residues. Germline lookup yields CDR1 LNHNV and CDR2 YYDKDF (reference sequence). The CDR3 protein is CATSSPEGLVTDTQYF. The CDR3 DNA reads TGTGCCACCAGCAGTCCCGAGGGCCTTGTCACAGATACGCAGTATTTT.

This chain joins TRBV29-1 and TRBJ2-2, with TRBD2 identical over 8 bases. CDR1 is SQVTM, CDR2 ANQGSEA, per germline. Trimming removed 5 bases from V and 10 bases from J; junction bases left unmatched: 9. The CDR3 is 13 amino acids. CDR3 residues: CSVLLDGRVELFF. CDR3 in DNA: TGCAGCGTTCTCCTGGACGGGAGGGTGGAGCTGTTTTTT.

The chain combines TRBV20-1 with TRBJ2-3; tentatively, D is TRBD1 (6 bases). The CDR3 length is 14 residues. Germline V gene data show CDR1 as DFQATT and CDR2 as SNEGSKA (reference sequence). Trimming shortened V by 5 bases and J by 8 bases, and 20 bases separated the two germline ends. CDR3 coding DNA: TGCAGTGCTCGATGGACAGTGGAGGATGGTACGCAGTATTTT. Translating gives CSARWTVEDGTQYF.

This chain links TRBV5-1 with TRBJ2-6, with D unclear. This CDR3 comprises 15 residues. Germline V gene lookup returns CDR1 SGHRS and CDR2 YFSETQ. V was pared by 2 bases and J by 0 bases, with 6 bases between. In DNA form, the CDR3 reads TGCGCCAGCAGCTTATCTAACTCTGGGGCCAACGTCCTGACTTTC. As protein: CASSLSNSGANVLTF.

The chain uses TRBV7-3 and TRBJ2-1, with TRBD1 as a possible D gene (6 bases). Trimming left V 1 base short and J 4 bases short, with 11 bases between. The germline V gene encodes CDR1 SGHTA and CDR2 FQGTGA. This CDR3 spans 15 amino acids. The CDR3 sequence: CASSLSQGTYNEQFF. CDR3 in DNA: TGTGCCAGCAGCTTAAGCCAGGGGACGTACAATGAGCAGTTCTTC.

The CDR3 DNA is TGTGCCAGCAGCGGAACAATACTAGCGGGAGGGAACTTTTCCTACAATGAGCAGTTCTTC. It translates to CASSGTILAGGNFSYNEQFF. The chain couples TRBV9 to TRBJ2-1, with 13 bases fitting TRBD2. The CDR3 contains 20 residues. Germline loops: CDR1 SGDLS, CDR2 YYNGEE. With 3 bases clipped from V and 1 base from J, the junction kept 13 bases outside the gene matches.

The rearrangement links TRBV27 to TRBJ2-7, with D hard to call. V dropped 6 bases and J dropped 3 bases, with 6 bases sitting between them. CDR3 size: 11 residues. Germline CDR1 and CDR2: MNHEY and SMNVEV (reference sequence). The CDR3 bases are TGTGCCAGCAGGGGAAACTACGAGCAGTACTTC. This sequence encodes CASRGNYEQYF.

This chain links TRBV30 with TRBJ1-2; no reliable D call. The CDR3 has 15 residues. V dropped 4 bases and J dropped 1 base, with 16 bases sitting between them. Germline lookup yields CDR1 GTSNPN and CDR2 SVGIG (reference sequence). The CDR3 is CAWITGRAHNYGYTF. The CDR3 nucleotides read TGTGCCTGGATCACCGGACGCGCTCATAACTATGGCTACACCTTC. Based on the CDR3 plus reference TRBV30 and TRBJ1-2, the full variable domain is SQTIHQWPATLVQPVGSPLSLECTVEGTSNPNLYWYRQAAGRGLQLLFYSVGIGQISSEVPQNLSASRPQDRQFILSSKKLLLSDSGFYLCAWITGRAHNYGYTFGSGTRLTVV.

V usage is TRBV28 and J usage is TRBJ1-3, with 9 bases fitting TRBD1. Germline CDR1 and CDR2: MDHEN and SYDVKM. The CDR3 is 16 residues long. With 5 bases clipped from V and 5 bases from J, the junction kept 10 bases outside the gene matches. This CDR3 reads CASSLPGQGDRNTIYF. CDR3 sequence (DNA): TGTGCCAGCAGTCTCCCGGGACAGGGTGATCGAAACACCATATATTTT.